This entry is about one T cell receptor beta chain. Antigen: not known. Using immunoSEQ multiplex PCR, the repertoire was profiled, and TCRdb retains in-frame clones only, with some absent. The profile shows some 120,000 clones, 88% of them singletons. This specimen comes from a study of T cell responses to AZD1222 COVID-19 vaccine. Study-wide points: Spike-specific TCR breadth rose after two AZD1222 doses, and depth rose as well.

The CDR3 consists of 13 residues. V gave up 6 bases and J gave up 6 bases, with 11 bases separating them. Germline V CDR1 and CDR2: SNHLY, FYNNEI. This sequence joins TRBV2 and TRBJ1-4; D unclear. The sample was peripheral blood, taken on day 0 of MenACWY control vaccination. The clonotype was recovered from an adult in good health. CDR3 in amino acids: CASRSDRYEKLFF. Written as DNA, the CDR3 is TGTGCCAGCAGGTCGGACCGGTATGAAAAACTGTTTTTT.